This passage covers 10 T cell receptor beta chains from one sample sequenced in a study of blood T cell repertoires in COVID-19. Clones were sequenced by immunoSEQ multiplex PCR, and TCRdb holds only the in-frame ones, with some missing. The sample includes approximately 82,000 clones, around 88% of them seen just once. The specimen was peripheral blood. These receptors all stem from a woman aged 60 to 75 with acute or convalescent COVID-19.

The chain employs TRBV19 and TRBJ1-6; TRBD1 might be the D (6 bases). CDR3 size: 14 residues. Germline assignment: CDR1 LNHDA and CDR2 SQIVND (reference sequence). Trimming removed 9 bases at V and 8 bases at J, with 17 bases between. CDR3: CASRTAVHDSPLHF. In DNA, the CDR3 is TGTGCCAGCCGGACAGCCGTCCATGATTCACCCCTCCACTTT.

The CDR3, as DNA: TGTGCCTGGAGTGAACCCTGGACAGTAAATCAGCCCCAGCATTTT. This translates into CAWSEPWTVNQPQHF. V usage is TRBV30 and J usage is TRBJ1-5, with a tentative D call TRBD1 (6 bases). The V end was cut by 1 base, the J end by 4 bases, with 14 bases between. The CDR3 runs 15 residues. Germline CDR1 GTSNPN, CDR2 SVGIG (reference sequence).

This clone was seen a few times. The rearrangement links TRBV7-9 to TRBJ2-7, with 13 bases identical to TRBD2. Unmatched junction bases numbered 12, after V lost 6 bases and J lost 7 bases. There are 16 residues in the CDR3. CDR1 is SEHNR and CDR2 is FQNEAQ in the germline V gene (reference sequence). CDR3 nucleotides: TGTGCCAGCAGTCAGGCCGGACTAGCGGGAGTGGGTGAGCAGTACTTC. Its translation is CASSQAGLAGVGEQYF. Full variable domain (missing parts from reference TRBV7-9 and TRBJ2-7): DTGVSQNPRHKITKRGQNVTFRCDPISEHNRLYWYRQTLGQGPEFLTYFQNEAQLEKSRLLSDRFSAERPKGSFSTLEIQRTEQGDSAMYLCASSQAGLAGVGEQYFGPGTRLTVT.

The genes are TRBV5-1 and TRBJ1-2; no clear D. This CDR3 has 14 residues. CDR1 is SGHRS and CDR2 is YFSETQ in the germline V gene. V lost 0 bases to trimming and J lost 4 bases, with 10 bases between them. CDR3 DNA sequence: TGCGCCAGCAGCTTGGCGGCGGAAGGCTATGGCTACACCTTC. It encodes CASSLAAEGYGYTF.

The chain has TRBV7-2 and TRBJ2-3; D is possibly TRBD1 (6 bases). V dropped 6 bases and J dropped 5 bases, with 18 bases sitting between them. CDR1 and CDR2 from the germline V gene are SGHTA and FQGNSA. The CDR3 contains 15 residues. CDR3 residues: CASSLGAANEDTQYF. The CDR3 DNA reads TGTGCCAGCAGTCTGGGGGCAGCGAATGAAGATACGCAGTATTTT.

This clone was seen more than once but under ten times. The rearrangement links TRBV19 to TRBJ2-1, with a possible D match to TRBD2 (7 bases). V shed 7 bases and J shed 10 bases, with 17 bases lying between them. This CDR3 spans 13 amino acids. Germline CDR1 and CDR2: LNHDA and SQIVND (reference sequence). DNA of the CDR3: TGTGCCAGTAATCAAGGGGGGGGGACAGAGCAGTTCTTC. Encoded protein: CASNQGGGTEQFF.

V and J are TRBV7-2 and TRBJ1-5; D is ambiguous. Germline assignment: CDR1 SGHTA and CDR2 FQGNSA. This CDR3 is built from 13 residues. Trimming stripped 5 bases from V and 7 bases from J, with 12 bases between. The CDR3: CASSVGDMQPQHF. The DNA of the CDR3 is TGTGCCAGCAGCGTGGGAGACATGCAGCCCCAGCATTTT.

The chain joins TRBV7-6 to TRBJ1-5; weak D call: TRBD1 (5 bases). The CDR3 runs to 15 residues. Trimming pared 1 base from V and 2 bases from J, leaving 9 bases between. Germline V gives CDR1 SGHVS, CDR2 FNYEAQ. CDR3 in DNA: TGTGCCAGCAGCTTAGTCTCGGGGGGCAATCAGCCCCAGCATTTT. Its protein is CASSLVSGGNQPQHF.

This chain links TRBV5-1 with TRBJ2-5; TRBD2 matches 7 bases. V shed 0 bases and J 5 bases; nucleotides not matched to a gene: 13. Germline V gene data show CDR1 as SGHRS and CDR2 as YFSETQ. CDR3 length: 17 amino acids. The CDR3 region has the DNA TGCGCCAGCAGCTTGGCCAATGGGGGGGATGTGTTGGAGACCCAGTACTTC. Residues: CASSLANGGDVLETQYF. Full variable domain (missing parts from reference TRBV5-1 and TRBJ2-5): KAGVTQTPRYLIKTRGQQVTLSCSPISGHRSVSWYQQTPGQGLQFLFEYFSETQRNKGNFPGRFSGRQFSNSRSEMNVSTLELGDSALYLCASSLANGGDVLETQYFGPGTRLLVL.

The CDR3 DNA follows: TGCGCCAGCAGCACTGGGGGGGTCAATCAGCCCCAGCATTTT. This sequence encodes CASSTGGVNQPQHF. The chain carries TRBV5-1 and TRBJ1-5, with a tentative D call TRBD1 (5 bases). The CDR3 spans 14 residues. The V gene lost 4 bases and the J gene lost 3 bases, with 11 bases spanning the gap. Germline CDR1 and CDR2: SGHRS and YFSETQ.